A single sample is the source of the 30 T cell receptor beta chains below, sequenced in a study of neurological immune-mediated disorders. In TCRdb, the 5' RACE reads were re-called with MiXCR into one record per CDR3 protein. The profile covers 55,000 to 65,000 distinct CDR3 sequences, with about 3.7% appearing a single time and about 2% taken by the ten largest. The material sequenced was PBMCs. These receptors were obtained from a woman between 50 and 59 years old with multiple sclerosis.

In its sample, this clonotype was seen many times. This chain connects TRBV4-3 to TRBJ2-3, with TRBD2 as a possible D gene (6 bases). Germline V gene sequence: CDR1 LGHNA, CDR2 YSLEER. With 3 bases removed from V and 2 bases from J, the gap between germline ends came to 12 bases. The CDR3 runs to 15 residues. The chain's CDR3 is CASSQEGRPTDTQYF. The CDR3 region has the DNA TGCGCCAGCAGCCAGGAGGGCAGACCCACAGATACGCAGTATTTT.

The table lists this clonotype with many counts. This chain joins TRBV5-5 and TRBJ1-2; D call uncertain. This CDR3 contains 13 residues. V lost 4 bases, J lost 7 bases, and 14 bases lay in between. Germline CDR1 is SGHKS and CDR2 is YYEKEE (reference sequence). This chain's CDR3 is CASSIKGAIGYTF. CDR3 bases: TGTGCCAGCAGCATCAAGGGAGCCATTGGCTACACCTTC.

This clonotype was counted many times. The chain employs TRBV3-1 and TRBJ2-4, with D possibly matching TRBD1 (7 bases). CDR3 size: 15 residues. Germline lookup yields CDR1 LGHDT and CDR2 YNNKEL (reference sequence). Trimming removed 4 bases at V and 8 bases at J, with 18 bases between. CDR3 DNA sequence: TGTGCCAGCAGCCTAGGAAGGACAGGAGGGGACATTCAGTACTTC. Protein: CASSLGRTGGDIQYF. Complete variable domain (other parts from reference TRBV3-1 and TRBJ2-4): DTAVSQTPKYLVTQMGNDKSIKCEQNLGHDTMYWYKQDSKKFLKIMFSYNNKELIINETVPNRFSPKSPDKAHLNLHINSLELGDSAVYFCASSLGRTGGDIQYFGAGTRLSVL.

In its sample, this clonotype was seen many times. The chain combines TRBV24-1 with TRBJ2-5; 11 nucleotides align to TRBD2. Looked up from germline, CDR1 is KGHDR and CDR2 is SFDVKD. J was trimmed by 1 base and V by 4 bases; bases with no gene match: 4. This CDR3 contains 16 residues. The CDR3 loop reads CATSDPGTSGQETQYF. As DNA, the CDR3 is TGTGCCACCAGTGACCCGGGGACTAGCGGCCAAGAGACCCAGTACTTC.

This clonotype was recorded at least ten times. The genes are TRBV20-1 and TRBJ1-6; TRBD1 matches at 7 bases. This CDR3 contains 14 residues. Trimming took 6 bases from V and 6 from J; bases not matched to a gene: 8. The germline V gene has CDR1 DFQATT and CDR2 SNEGSKA (reference sequence). For the CDR3, the DNA is TGCAGTGCGAGCCCCGGGACAGCTAATTCACCCCTCCACTTT. Protein sequence: CSASPGTANSPLHF.

The sample holds many counts of this clonotype. The CDR3 loop reads CASSYQGNYGYTF. CDR3 nucleotide sequence: TGTGCCAGCAGTTACCAGGGGAACTATGGCTACACCTTC. This chain uses TRBV6-2 or TRBV6-3 with TRBJ1-2; maybe TRBD1 (6 bases). The CDR3 has 13 residues. Looked up from germline, CDR1 is MNHEY and CDR2 is SVGEGT. V dropped 2 bases and J dropped 2 bases, with 6 bases sitting between them.

There are many counts of this clonotype. This chain uses TRBV24-1 with TRBJ2-1, with 12 bases fitting TRBD2. The CDR3 totals 19 residues. Losses at the gene ends were 2 bases for V and 9 bases for J; bases not matched to a gene: 16. From germline, CDR1 is KGHDR and CDR2 SFDVKD. The CDR3 protein is CATSDSGLAGISQRSEQFF. CDR3 sequence (DNA): TGTGCCACCAGTGATTCTGGACTAGCGGGAATATCACAGAGGAGTGAGCAGTTCTTC.

This clonotype was seen many times. The chain is built from TRBV20-1 and TRBJ2-1; no reliable D call. Germline lookup yields CDR1 DFQATT and CDR2 SNEGSKA (reference sequence). The length of the CDR3 is 10 residues. With 4 bases removed from V and 9 bases from J, the gap between germline ends came to 7 bases. CDR3 nucleotides: TGCAGTGCTAAATATACTGAGCAGTTCTTC. Translating it yields CSAKYTEQFF.

There are many counts of this clonotype. The V call is TRBV5-1, the J call TRBJ1-4, with D maybe TRBD1 (6 bases). This CDR3 has 14 residues. Germline CDR1 reads SGHRS; CDR2 reads YFSETQ. Trimming left V 0 bases short and J 5 bases short, with 8 bases between. CDR3 coding DNA: TGCGCCAGCAGCTTGGTACAGGGAAATGAAAAACTGTTTTTT. This translates into CASSLVQGNEKLFF.

The table lists this clonotype with many counts. V and J are TRBV27 and TRBJ1-1; no firm D call. The CDR3 totals 9 residues. The germline CDR1 and CDR2 sequences are MNHEY and SMNVEV (reference sequence). V was shortened by 9 bases and J by 3 bases, with 2 bases between the two germline ends. CDR3 nucleotides: TGTGCCAGGTACACTGAAGCTTTCTTT. Translation: CARYTEAFF.

On this clonotype itself: An end of the junction does not agree with germline; a read error may underlie this. V gene TRBV4-3 combines with J gene TRBJ1-6, with D maybe TRBD1 (5 bases). Germline CDR1 reads LGHNA; CDR2 reads YSLEER. The length of the CDR3 is 17 residues. The CDR3 reads CASSQGAPGRRDSPPNF. The CDR3 DNA is TGCGCCAGCAGCCAGGGAGCACCGGGACGGAGGGATTCACCCCCCAACTTT.

This clonotype was observed many times. CDR3 sequence reads: CASSTNYGYTF. For the CDR3, the DNA is TGTGCCAGCAGTACTAACTATGGCTACACCTTC. This rearrangement joins TRBV25-1 to TRBJ1-2; the D is unclear. Germline CDR1 is MGHDK and CDR2 is SYGVNS. V was cut by 5 bases and J by 0 bases, with 1 base left in between. The CDR3 extends over 11 amino acids.

This clonotype was observed many times. The V call is TRBV7-9, the J call TRBJ2-1; D gene uncertain. The germline CDR1 and CDR2 sequences are SEHNR and FQNEAQ (reference sequence). This CDR3 comprises 9 residues. Trimming cost V 8 bases and J 6 bases, with 2 bases left between them. The CDR3 DNA reads TGTGCCAGCCCCAATGAGCAGTTCTTC. Amino acids: CASPNEQFF.

This clonotype showed up many times. The V call is TRBV7-2, the J call TRBJ2-7, with 8 positions matching TRBD1. The trim removed 3 bases at V and 0 bases at J, leaving 1 base unmatched. In germline, CDR1 is SGHTA, CDR2 FQGNSA. The CDR3 totals 14 residues. CDR3 coding DNA: TGTGCCAGCAGCTTTGGGACAGGCTCCTACGAGCAGTACTTC. Translating gives CASSFGTGSYEQYF.

This clonotype was observed many times. The chain has TRBV21-1 and TRBJ2-2; TRBD2, the table's D call, lacks a check against the DNA. TRBV21-1 is marked as a pseudogene. The CDR3 extends over 17 amino acids. CDR3 bases: TGTGCCAGCAGCAAAGTGGCGAGGCGAGAGGACACCGGGGAGCTGTTTTTT. It yields the protein CASSKVARREDTGELFF.

This clonotype came up many times. The gene calls are TRBV7-8 and TRBJ1-1, with a tentative D call TRBD1 (5 bases). Looked up from germline, CDR1 is SGHVS and CDR2 is FQNEAQ. CDR3 length equals 14 residues. V lost 0 bases to trimming and J lost 6 bases, with 11 bases between them. DNA of the CDR3: TGTGCCAGCAGCTTAGCACAGGCTCCCTCTGAAGCTTTCTTT. Translation: CASSLAQAPSEAFF.

This clonotype was recorded at least ten times. J is TRBJ1-5 and V is TRBV20-1; TRBD1 is a possible D gene (6 bases). CDR1 is DFQATT, CDR2 SNEGSKA, per germline (reference sequence). V was cut by 2 bases and J by 11 bases, with 16 bases left in between. The CDR3 has 13 residues. CDR3 sequence reads: CSARKQGPKAQHF. DNA for the CDR3: TGCAGTGCTAGAAAACAGGGCCCTAAGGCCCAGCATTTT.

This clonotype was counted ten times or more. The chain employs TRBV29-1 and TRBJ1-2, with a tentative D call TRBD1 (5 bases). The V end was cut by 5 bases, the J end by 8 bases, with 9 bases between. CDR1 SQVTM and CDR2 ANQGSEA come from the germline V gene. The CDR3 extends over 10 amino acids. Here the CDR3 reads CSVFGTGYTF. CDR3 bases: TGCAGCGTTTTTGGGACGGGCTACACCTTC.

This clonotype was seen many times. The V call is TRBV5-1, the J call TRBJ2-3; possible D gene TRBD2, 6 bases. CDR3 length: 12 amino acids. The V gene's germline CDR1 is SGHRS and CDR2 YFSETQ. The ends were cut back, 7 bases at V and 1 base at J, with 7 bases in the middle. CDR3 nucleotide sequence: TGCGCCAGCGGGGAGGGCACAGATACGCAGTATTTT. Amino acid sequence: CASGEGTDTQYF.

Only a few counts were recorded for this clonotype. With a much larger clone just one base away, this may be a read error. The rearrangement uses TRBV12-3 or TRBV12-4 and TRBJ1-1; tentative D call: TRBD1 (6 bases). The CDR3 contains 12 residues. Trimming stripped 7 bases from V and 5 bases from J, with 11 bases between. The CDR3 DNA is TGTGCCAGCACTCAAGGGGGGACTGAAGCTTTCTTT. Translated, it gives CASTQGGTEAFF.

This clonotype has ten or more counts. This rearrangement joins TRBV12-3 or TRBV12-4 to TRBJ2-1, with TRBD2 matching 9 bases. This CDR3 is built from 16 residues. The V gene end was trimmed by 2 bases and the J gene end by 7 bases; junction bases not matched to a gene: 9. The CDR3 coding sequence is TGTGCCAGCAGTTTATTAGGCGGGAGGGCTGTTAATGAGCAGTTCTTC. It yields the protein CASSLLGGRAVNEQFF.

This clonotype was recorded at least ten times. This chain connects TRBV20-1 to TRBJ2-1; D remains unclear. There are 16 residues in the CDR3. The V end was cut by 2 bases, the J end by 0 bases, with 14 bases between. Per the germline V gene, CDR1 is DFQATT and CDR2 is SNEGSKA (reference sequence). In DNA form, the CDR3 reads TGCAGTGCTAGAAATTTCGGCGGCAGCTCCTACAATGAGCAGTTCTTC. Translation gives CSARNFGGSSYNEQFF.

This clonotype was observed at least ten times. The chain is built from TRBV7-2 and TRBJ2-3; D uncertain. The germline CDR1 and CDR2 sequences are SGHTA and FQGNSA. The CDR3 extends over 14 amino acids. Deletions cut 1 base from V and 6 bases from J, with 11 bases between. The CDR3 nucleotides read TGTGCCAGCAGCTTAGTTCCCCGAATGGATACGCAGTATTTT. Translation: CASSLVPRMDTQYF. The whole variable domain, remainder taken from reference TRBV7-2 and TRBJ2-3, is GAGVSQSPSNKVTEKGKDVELRCDPISGHTALYWYRQSLGQGLEFLIYFQGNSAPDKSGLPSDRFSAERTGGSVSTLTIQRTQQEDSAVYLCASSLVPRMDTQYFGPGTRLTVL.

In this sample, this clonotype turned up many times. The chain recombines TRBV7-9 with TRBJ1-4; no clear D. Germline V gene lookup returns CDR1 SEHNR and CDR2 FQNEAQ (reference sequence). The CDR3 has 14 residues. V lost 1 base to trimming and J lost 4 bases, with 7 bases between them. This CDR3 reads CASSLDILNEKLFF. CDR3 nucleotides: TGTGCCAGCAGCTTAGACATCCTTAATGAAAAACTGTTTTTT. Supplemented by reference TRBV7-9 and TRBJ1-4, the full variable domain reads DTGVSQNPRHKITKRGQNVTFRCDPISEHNRLYWYRQTLGQGPEFLTYFQNEAQLEKSRLLSDRFSAERPKGSFSTLEIQRTEQGDSAMYLCASSLDILNEKLFFGSGTQLSVL.

There are many counts of this clonotype. CDR3 nucleotide sequence: TGCAGCGGCATCGGGGGCCCTATGAACACCGGGGAGCTGTTTTTT. Encoded protein: CSGIGGPMNTGELFF. The rearrangement links TRBV29-1 to TRBJ2-2, with D possibly being TRBD1 or TRBD2 (6 bases each). V lost 7 bases and J 1 base, leaving 16 bases between the germline ends. This CDR3 is built from 15 residues. Germline CDR1 SQVTM, CDR2 ANQGSEA.

At least ten counts were recorded for this clonotype. V gene TRBV20-1 combines with J gene TRBJ1-4; TRBD1 aligns across 12 bases. From germline, CDR1 is DFQATT and CDR2 SNEGSKA (reference sequence). V lost 3 bases to trimming and J lost 7 bases; unmatched junction nucleotides: 9. The CDR3 contains 16 residues. This chain's CDR3 is CSARAGTGGASEKLFF. DNA of the CDR3: TGCAGTGCTAGGGCCGGGACAGGGGGCGCGAGTGAAAAACTGTTTTTT.

At least ten counts were recorded for this clonotype. The chain is built from TRBV18 and TRBJ2-7, with a weak D call TRBD1 (5 bases). This CDR3 has 14 residues. The germline gives CDR1 KGHSH, CDR2 LQKENI. With 2 bases removed from V and 3 bases from J, the gap between germline ends came to 11 bases. CDR3 sequence: CASSPRSGIYEQYF. The CDR3 bases are TGTGCCAGCTCACCAAGGTCAGGGATCTACGAGCAGTACTTC.

This clonotype came up many times. The chain recombines TRBV9 with TRBJ2-7, with TRBD2 matching over 9 bases. CDR1 and CDR2 (germline): SGDLS, YYNGEE. There are 15 residues in the CDR3. Losses at the gene ends were 4 bases for V and 0 bases for J; bases not matched to a gene: 5. This chain's CDR3 is CASSQTSGSSYEQYF. The CDR3 DNA follows: TGTGCCAGCAGCCAGACTAGCGGAAGCTCCTACGAGCAGTACTTC.

This clonotype was detected many times. For the CDR3, the DNA is TGCAGTGCTAGAGATCTAAGGGGCTACACCTTC. Its protein is CSARDLRGYTF. The rearrangement joins TRBV20-1 to TRBJ1-2; D is uncertain. The CDR3 is 11 amino acids. CDR1 is DFQATT and CDR2 is SNEGSKA in the germline V gene (reference sequence). The V and J ends lost 0 bases and 8 bases respectively, with 7 bases between them.

In its sample, this clonotype was seen many times. The DNA of the CDR3 is TGCAGCGTTGTAGTAGGAGTCAATGAGCAGTTCTTC. Amino acid sequence: CSVVVGVNEQFF. The rearrangement joins TRBV29-1 to TRBJ2-1; D is unclear. V lost 4 bases, J lost 6 bases, and 10 bases lay in between. Germline values: CDR1 SQVTM, CDR2 ANQGSEA. The CDR3 length is 12 residues.